This TCR beta chain was retrieved from a study of T cell changes during pregnancy in multiple sclerosis. Trimming stripped 6 bases from V and 3 bases from J, with 12 bases between. The germline V gene has CDR1 LNHDA and CDR2 SQIVND (reference sequence). The CDR3 loop spans 13 amino acids. Clones were read by immunoSEQ multiplex PCR, and TCRdb kept only the in-frame ones, dropping some. Of around 60,000 clones detected, roughly 87% appear once; the ten largest clones hold 2% to 3%. The clonotype comes from a female donor with multiple sclerosis, enrolled in a pregnancy study. This rearrangement joins TRBV19 to TRBJ2-7, with D possibly TRBD1 on 5 matching bases. The material was peripheral blood, obtained in the first trimester of pregnancy. The CDR3 sequence is CASSQQAGYEQYF. The CDR3, as DNA: TGTGCCAGTAGCCAACAGGCAGGCTACGAGCAGTACTTC. The full variable domain, rest sourced from reference TRBV19 and TRBJ2-7, is DGGITQSPKYLFRKEGQNVTLSCEQNLNHDAMYWYRQDPGQGLRLIYYSQIVNDFQKGDIAEGYSVSREKKESFPLTVTSAQKNPTAFYLCASSQQAGYEQYFGPGTRLTVT.